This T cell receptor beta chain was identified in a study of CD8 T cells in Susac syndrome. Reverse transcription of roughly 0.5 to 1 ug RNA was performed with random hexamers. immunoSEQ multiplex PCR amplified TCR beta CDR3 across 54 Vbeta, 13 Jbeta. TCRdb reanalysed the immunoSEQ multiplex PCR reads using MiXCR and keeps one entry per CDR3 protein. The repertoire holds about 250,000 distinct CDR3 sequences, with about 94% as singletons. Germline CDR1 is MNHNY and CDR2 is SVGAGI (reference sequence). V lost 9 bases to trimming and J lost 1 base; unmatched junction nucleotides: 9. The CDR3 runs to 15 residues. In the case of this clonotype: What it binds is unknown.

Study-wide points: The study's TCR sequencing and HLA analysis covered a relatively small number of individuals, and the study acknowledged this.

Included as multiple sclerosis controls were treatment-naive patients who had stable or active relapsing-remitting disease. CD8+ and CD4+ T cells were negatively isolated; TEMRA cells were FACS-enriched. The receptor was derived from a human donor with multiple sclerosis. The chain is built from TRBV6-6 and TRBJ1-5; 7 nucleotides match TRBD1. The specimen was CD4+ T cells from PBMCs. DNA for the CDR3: TGTGCCAGTTTAAACAGGGGATTGAGCAATCAGCCCCAGCATTTT. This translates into CASLNRGLSNQPQHF.